Shown below are 5 T cell receptor beta chains from a single sample sequenced in a study of cytomegalovirus exposure and HLA in healthy donors. The primer mix had 60 Vbeta and 13 Jbeta primers. Assay: immunoSEQ multiplex PCR; the TCRdb copy retains only in-frame clones and omits some. The table includes some 250,000 clones, more than 75% detected once. Sequencing was performed on PBMCs. The receptors here all came from a woman aged 35 to 49 in good health and CMV-seropositive.

This rearrangement joins TRBV5-4 to TRBJ2-7; 8 bases fit TRBD1. The CDR3 runs to 16 residues. CDR1 and CDR2 from the germline V gene are SGHNT and YYREEE (reference sequence). The junction had 11 bases not matched to a gene; V was cut back by 1 base and J by 5 bases. This CDR3 reads CASSLKAAGGIHEQYF. The CDR3 coding sequence is TGTGCCAGCAGCTTGAAGGCGGCAGGGGGCATCCACGAGCAGTACTTC. The full variable domain, rest sourced from reference TRBV5-4 and TRBJ2-7, is ETGVTQSPTHLIKTRGQQVTLRCSSQSGHNTVSWYQQALGQGPQFIFQYYREEENGRGNFPPRFSGLQFPNYSSELNVNALELDDSALYLCASSLKAAGGIHEQYFGPGTRLTVT.

The chain links TRBV28 to TRBJ2-3, with D tentatively TRBD2 (6 bases). CDR3 length: 16 amino acids. The V end lost 4 bases, the J end lost 3 bases, and 17 bases lay between the germline ends. The germline V gene encodes CDR1 MDHEN and CDR2 SYDVKM. The CDR3 DNA sequence: TGTGCCAGCAGTTCCCAGGGAGGATTTATTACAGATACGCAGTATTTT. Protein sequence: CASSSQGGFITDTQYF.

The chain links TRBV7-2 to TRBJ2-7; 13 bases align to TRBD2. With 5 bases clipped from V and 7 bases from J, the junction kept 8 bases outside the gene matches. Germline V CDR1 and CDR2: SGHTA, FQGNSA. This CDR3 is 15 amino acids long. The CDR3 DNA is TGTGCCAGCAGCGAGACTAGCGGGAGGAATCGGGAGCAGTACTTC. Translation: CASSETSGRNREQYF. Supplemented by reference TRBV7-2 and TRBJ2-7, the full variable domain reads GAGVSQSPSNKVTEKGKDVELRCDPISGHTALYWYRQSLGQGLEFLIYFQGNSAPDKSGLPSDRFSAERTGGSVSTLTIQRTQQEDSAVYLCASSETSGRNREQYFGPGTRLTVT.

This clone was seen only a few times. The rearrangement links TRBV9 to TRBJ1-3, with D hard to call. V was cut by 0 bases and J by 0 bases, with 10 bases left in between. This CDR3 region has 16 residues. Per the germline V gene, CDR1 is SGDLS and CDR2 is YYNGEE. CDR3 nucleotide sequence: TGTGCCAGCAGCGTAGCCCCCGCGAGCTCTGGAAACACCATATATTTT. Its protein product is CASSVAPASSGNTIYF.

V is TRBV7-9 and J is TRBJ1-3; D remains ambiguous. The CDR3 covers 16 residues. Germline loops: CDR1 SEHNR, CDR2 FQNEAQ (reference sequence). V shed 1 base and J shed 1 base, with 11 bases lying between them. CDR3 in amino acids: CASSLDPIRSGNTIYF. For the CDR3, the DNA is TGTGCCAGCAGCTTAGATCCGATCAGGTCTGGAAACACCATATATTTT.